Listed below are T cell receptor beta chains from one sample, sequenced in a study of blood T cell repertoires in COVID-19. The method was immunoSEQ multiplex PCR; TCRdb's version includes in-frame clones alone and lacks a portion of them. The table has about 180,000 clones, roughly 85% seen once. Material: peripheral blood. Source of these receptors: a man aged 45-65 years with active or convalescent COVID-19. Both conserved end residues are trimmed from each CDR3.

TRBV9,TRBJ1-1,ASSALTANTEAF
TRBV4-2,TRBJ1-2,ASSQDLGTASYGYT
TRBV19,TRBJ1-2,ASSISGGNYGYT
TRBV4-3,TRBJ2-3,ASSQDGQGAADTQY
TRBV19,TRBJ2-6,ASSIISGANVLT
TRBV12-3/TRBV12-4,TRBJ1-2,ASREVGRGYT
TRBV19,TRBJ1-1,ASSILIDSEAF
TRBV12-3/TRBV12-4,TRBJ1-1,ASSFYRGEAF
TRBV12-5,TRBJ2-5,ASGAGTGETQY
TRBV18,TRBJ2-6,ASSPRESGANVLT
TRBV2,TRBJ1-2,ASIPDRDYGYT
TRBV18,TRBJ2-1,ASSPDGTSGTYNEQF
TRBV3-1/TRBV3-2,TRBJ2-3,ASSPPGNTQY
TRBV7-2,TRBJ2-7,ASSFMQGSYEQY
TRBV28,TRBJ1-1,ASSTHTRGPKTEAF
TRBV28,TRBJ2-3,ASRESGEPTDTQY
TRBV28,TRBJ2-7,ASSSGQGVEQY
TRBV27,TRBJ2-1,ASSFRWGGYNEQF
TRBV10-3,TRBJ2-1,AISPSTSQNTGNEQF
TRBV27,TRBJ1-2,ASSPLSGEFDGYT
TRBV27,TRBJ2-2,ASSFFASHGELF
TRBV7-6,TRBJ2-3,ASSQQPGRTDTQY
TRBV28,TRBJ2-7,ASSFQDWGHSYEQY
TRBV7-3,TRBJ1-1,ASSLTPGENTEAF
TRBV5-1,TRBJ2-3,ASSAPGGRGSTDTQY
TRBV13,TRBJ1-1,ASSLGQNTEAF